This T cell receptor (beta chain) was retrieved from a study of blood T cell repertoires in COVID-19. Study summary: The origin of the acute and convalescent COVID-19 samples was the United States, Italy and Spain. From T cells, B-cell-depleted T cells, or PBMCs came the material, which was cDNA or gDNA.

In the study's own analysis: Scientists estimated how many nucleated cells there were by amplifying reference gene primers. Profiled with immunoSEQ multiplex PCR; TCRdb holds only in-frame clones, not every one. V and J calls and clone size come straight from that table; D and trimming were deduced from the DNA. The table lists 65,000 to 100,000 clones, around 88% of them singletons. The V gene's germline CDR1 is MNHEY and CDR2 SVGAGI. The CDR3 is made up of 13 amino acids. V lost 7 bases, J lost 7 bases, and 6 bases stayed unmatched. V is TRBV6-5 and J is TRBJ2-1; TRBD2 agrees at 8 bases. The sequence came from a woman of 80 years or more with acute or convalescent COVID-19. The sequenced sample consisted of peripheral blood. CDR3 sequence reads: CASTGLVGNEQFF. CDR3 nucleotide sequence: TGTGCCAGCACGGGACTAGTAGGTAATGAGCAGTTCTTC.